Described below is a single TCR beta chain sequence and its context. This sample is drawn from a study of blood T cells in healthy people across ages. With a J-beta primer mix and a sample-barcoded 5' primer, a second PCR ran about 7 to 11 cycles. TCRdb redid the calling of the 5' RACE reads with MiXCR, one entry per CDR3 protein. There are about a million distinct CDR3 sequences in the sample; about 51% occur only once, and 20% to 25% lies in the top ten. CDR1 is PRHDT and CDR2 is FYEKMQ in the germline V gene (reference sequence). This CDR3 is built from 15 residues. The V and J ends lost 5 bases and 7 bases, in that order; junction bases with no gene match: 11.

This clonotype was obtained from a woman in her sixties or seventies in good health. The sample taken for sequencing was blood. V and J are TRBV13 and TRBJ2-1; 7 bases align to TRBD1. The CDR3 bases are TGTGCCAGCAGCGACCGACAGGGAAGTATGAATGAGCAGTTCTTC. Translating it yields CASSDRQGSMNEQFF.